This TCR beta chain came from a study of blood T cells in healthy people across ages. It was with a sample-barcoded 5' primer and a J-beta primer mix that a second PCR of roughly 6 to 11 cycles was run. TCRdb re-called the 5' RACE reads through MiXCR, storing one row per CDR3 protein. Among around 1.5 million distinct CDR3 sequences listed, approximately 42% were seen once. The CDR3 sequence is 16 residues long. The trim removed 4 bases at V and 5 bases at J, leaving 13 bases unmatched. CDR1 is MNHEY and CDR2 is SVGEGT in the germline V gene. Sequences were obtained from blood. The V and J genes are TRBV6-2 or TRBV6-3 and TRBJ2-5; 7 nucleotides line up with TRBD2. The origin of this receptor is a woman aged 18-29 years in good health. CDR3 nucleotide sequence: TGTGCCAGCAGTTCTCAGCGGGGATCGGCAATGGAGACCCAGTACTTC. Amino acid sequence: CASSSQRGSAMETQYF.